This note documents a single T cell receptor beta chain sequence. These data belong to a study of esophageal squamous cell carcinoma under preoperative chemotherapy. About the research overall: Both tumor-infiltrating lymphocytes and peripheral blood T cells had their TCR repertoires profiled.

Time point indicated: before preoperative PTX-NDP chemotherapy. TCRdb re-analysed the PCR reads in MiXCR, keeping a single row per CDR3 protein. The sample lists approximately 15,000 distinct CDR3 sequences, roughly 60% occurring once. The CDR3 length is 16 residues. Trimming took 1 base from V and 7 from J; bases not matched to a gene: 7. This sample was gathered from a patient given preoperative chemotherapy. The receptor comes from a human donor with esophageal squamous cell carcinoma. The donor label of this sample is uncertain. V and J are TRBV12-3 or TRBV12-4 and TRBJ2-1; 10 bases match TRBD2. As DNA, the CDR3 is TGTGCCAGCAGTTTAGGAGCGGGAGGGATAAGAAATGAGCAGTTCTTC. It translates to CASSLGAGGIRNEQFF.